A single sample is the source of the 29 T cell receptor beta chains below, sequenced in a study of cytomegalovirus exposure and HLA in healthy donors. Primers: 60 Vbeta forward and 13 Jbeta reverse. The table came from immunoSEQ multiplex PCR; TCRdb's copy has only in-frame clones and leaves some out. Here the sample spans more than 75,000 clones, roughly three quarters being singletons. Sequencing was carried out using PBMCs. The receptor set was obtained from a woman in her forties in good health and CMV-seropositive.

V gene TRBV6-6 combines with J gene TRBJ2-1; TRBD2 agrees at 8 bases. Germline V lookup: CDR1 MNHNY, CDR2 SVGAGI (reference sequence). The trim removed 9 bases at V and 9 bases at J, leaving 7 bases unmatched. The CDR3 contains 12 residues. As DNA, the CDR3 is TGTGCCAGTCGGGGGGGCAGGGCTGAGCAGTTCTTC. Encoded protein: CASRGGRAEQFF.

The chain carries TRBV29-1 and TRBJ2-1, with D possibly TRBD2 on 5 matching bases. V lost 7 bases and J lost 6, with 16 bases in between. The CDR3 totals 13 residues. CDR1 and CDR2 (germline): SQVTM, ANQGSEA. In nucleotides, the CDR3 is TGCAGCGCTAGAACACTAGGTATCAATGAGCAGTTCTTC. It translates to CSARTLGINEQFF.

The chain uses TRBV4-2 and TRBJ2-7, with D perhaps TRBD2 (6 bases). The CDR3 runs 17 residues. V was shortened by 0 bases and J by 2 bases, with 17 bases between the two germline ends. Germline V CDR1 and CDR2: LGHNA, YNFKEQ. CDR3 sequence: CASSQEFSGTATYEQYF. The DNA of the CDR3 is TGTGCCAGCAGCCAAGAATTTTCCGGGACTGCAACCTACGAGCAGTACTTC.

The chain links TRBV7-6 to TRBJ1-1, with D uncertain. The germline V gene has CDR1 SGHVS and CDR2 FNYEAQ. The V end lost 5 bases, the J end lost 3 bases, and 10 bases lay between the germline ends. The length of the CDR3 is 13 residues. Here the CDR3 DNA reads TGTGCCAGCAGCACAATCGGGGACACTGAAGCTTTCTTT. It is translated as CASSTIGDTEAFF.

This chain joins TRBV18 and TRBJ2-5; 7 bases map to TRBD1. The CDR3 loop spans 13 amino acids. V shed 2 bases, J shed 5 bases, and the junction held 2 bases outside the gene matches. Germline-derived CDR1 and CDR2 are KGHSH and LQKENI. The CDR3 loop is CASSPGTDETQYF. CDR3 DNA: TGTGCCAGCTCACCAGGGACAGACGAGACCCAGTACTTC. Together with reference TRBV18 and TRBJ2-5, the CDR3 gives the full variable domain: NAGVMQNPRHLVRRRGQEARLRCSPMKGHSHVYWYRQLPEEGLKFMVYLQKENIIDESGMPKERFSAEFPKEGPSILRIQQVVRGDSAAYFCASSPGTDETQYFGPGTRLLVL.

The chain recombines TRBV6-1 with TRBJ2-5; TRBD2 might be the D (5 bases). The tail of the sequence fits TRBJ2-7 better, so the J call may be wrong. The CDR3 has 15 residues. Per the germline V gene, CDR1 is MNHNS and CDR2 is SASEGT. This CDR3 reads CASSRSWTEAYEQYF. The CDR3 DNA sequence: TGTGCCAGCAGCCGAAGTTGGACTGAGGCCTACGAGCAGTACTTC.

This sequence joins TRBV19 and TRBJ2-4; TRBD1 aligns across 7 bases. The CDR3 spans 16 residues. CDR1 is LNHDA and CDR2 is SQIVND in the germline V gene (reference sequence). The junction had 9 bases not matched to a gene; V was cut back by 5 bases and J by 2 bases. This chain's CDR3 is CASSGTAAQTKNIQYF. For the CDR3, the DNA is TGTGCCAGTAGTGGGACAGCCGCTCAGACCAAAAACATTCAGTACTTC.

Written as DNA, the CDR3 is TGCAGCGTTGAGGTGAAGGGGGCGATTGGCTACACCTTC. It specifies CSVEVKGAIGYTF. J is TRBJ1-2 and V is TRBV29-1, with 7 bases identical to TRBD1. V lost 3 bases to trimming and J lost 7 bases; unmatched junction nucleotides: 8. The CDR3 consists of 13 residues. Germline CDR1 SQVTM, CDR2 ANQGSEA.

This chain uses TRBV15 with TRBJ1-5; D unclear. Germline values: CDR1 LNHNV, CDR2 YYDKDF (reference sequence). CDR3 length equals 16 residues. V lost 0 bases, J lost 2 bases, and 11 bases lay in between. The CDR3 DNA reads TGTGCCACCAGCAGAGAACGAATGGGCGGCAATCAGCCCCAGCATTTT. It yields the protein CATSRERMGGNQPQHF.

The rearrangement links TRBV5-4 to TRBJ1-2; D call uncertain. From germline, CDR1 is SGHNT and CDR2 YYREEE (reference sequence). This CDR3 contains 12 residues. V dropped 4 bases and J dropped 5 bases, with 9 bases sitting between them. CDR3: CASSLDGYGYTF. DNA of the CDR3: TGTGCCAGCAGCCTGGACGGTTATGGCTACACCTTC.

This clone was found a few times. This rearrangement joins TRBV9 to TRBJ2-1; possibly TRBD2 for D (6 bases). V lost 10 bases and J lost 6, with 14 bases in between. This CDR3 is built from 12 residues. The germline V gene has CDR1 SGDLS and CDR2 YYNGEE. As DNA, the CDR3 is TGTGCCGGGCGGGGTTGTTGCAATGAGCAGTTCTTC. This translates into CAGRGCCNEQFF.

The gene calls are TRBV7-2 and TRBJ2-1; 9 bases line up with TRBD1. This CDR3 region has 15 residues. CDR1 and CDR2 (germline): SGHTA, FQGNSA. J lost 6 bases, V lost 4 bases, and 7 bases had no gene match. The CDR3 DNA sequence: TGTGCCAGCAGCTCACAGGGGGCGATAGGCAATGAGCAGTTCTTC. This encodes CASSSQGAIGNEQFF.

The genes are TRBV7-3 and TRBJ2-3, with TRBD1 matching over 10 bases. CDR3 size: 17 residues. Germline CDR1 reads SGHTA; CDR2 reads FQGTGA. V lost 5 bases, J lost 1 base, and 9 bases stayed unmatched. The CDR3 loop reads CASSKGQGIARTDTQYF. CDR3 bases: TGTGCCAGCAGCAAGGGACAGGGGATAGCACGCACAGATACGCAGTATTTT.

This rearrangement joins TRBV27 to TRBJ2-7; weak D call: TRBD1 (6 bases). Germline lookup yields CDR1 MNHEY and CDR2 SMNVEV (reference sequence). V was cut by 5 bases and J by 2 bases, with 13 bases left in between. The CDR3 sequence is 14 residues long. The CDR3 is CASSPGHPTYEQYF. In nucleotides, the CDR3 is TGTGCCAGCAGTCCGGGACACCCGACCTACGAGCAGTACTTC.

The gene calls are TRBV27 and TRBJ2-6; no reliable D call. The CDR3 consists of 18 residues. Germline V gene lookup returns CDR1 MNHEY and CDR2 SMNVEV (reference sequence). Trimming left V 6 bases short and J 0 bases short, with 18 bases between. DNA of the CDR3: TGTGCCAGCAGAACACTTACCCATGGGCTCTCTGGGGCCAACGTCCTGACTTTC. Encoded protein: CASRTLTHGLSGANVLTF.

The V and J genes are TRBV7-6 and TRBJ2-3; 9 bases are shared with TRBD1. The CDR3 runs 14 residues. Germline V lookup: CDR1 SGHVS, CDR2 FNYEAQ. Trimming at V came to 4 bases and at J to 5 bases, leaving 4 bases not matched to a gene. The CDR3 loop is CASSWDRDLDTQYF. In DNA form, the CDR3 reads TGTGCCAGCAGCTGGGACAGGGATTTAGATACGCAGTATTTT. The variable domain in full, completed from reference TRBV7-6 and TRBJ2-3, reads GAGVSQSPRYKVTKRGQDVALRCDPISGHVSLYWYRQALGQGPEFLTYFNYEAQQDKSGLPNDRFSAERPEGSISTLTIQRTEQRDSAMYRCASSWDRDLDTQYFGPGTRLTVL.

The J gene is TRBJ1-3, the V gene TRBV6-4, with D perhaps matching TRBD1 (6 bases). The V end lost 7 bases, the J end lost 7 bases, and 8 bases lay between the germline ends. The CDR3 contains 11 residues. Germline V CDR1 and CDR2: MRHNA, SNTAGT. CDR3 bases: TGTGCCAGCATCAGGGGCAACACCATATATTTT. Residues: CASIRGNTIYF.

This chain connects TRBV7-3 to TRBJ2-1; D might be TRBD2 (5 bases). CDR1 SGHTA and CDR2 FQGTGA come from the germline V gene. CDR3 size: 13 residues. V lost 5 bases to trimming and J lost 8 bases, with 13 bases between them. The CDR3 spells CASSLDPSHEQFF. CDR3 in DNA: TGTGCCAGCAGCCTAGACCCTAGCCATGAGCAGTTCTTC.

The chain links TRBV19 to TRBJ2-5; no firm D call. The tail of the sequence fits TRBJ2-7 better, so the J call may be wrong. The length of the CDR3 is 10 residues. The V gene's germline CDR1 is LNHDA and CDR2 SQIVND (reference sequence). The CDR3 sequence: CASGDYEQYF. The CDR3 DNA reads as TGTGCCAGCGGAGACTACGAGCAGTACTTC.

The CDR3 spells CASSTPPGTGSGYTF. For the CDR3, the DNA is TGTGCCAGCAGCACACCTCCGGGGACAGGTAGTGGCTACACCTTC. This rearrangement joins TRBV7-2 to TRBJ1-2, with 8 bases identical to TRBD1. J gave up 7 bases and V 5 bases, and 12 bases lay outside the gene matches. The CDR3 totals 15 residues. Germline values: CDR1 SGHTA, CDR2 FQGNSA.

In this sample, this clone turned up a few times. The chain employs TRBV19 and TRBJ1-3, with 11 bases aligning to TRBD1. From germline, CDR1 is LNHDA and CDR2 SQIVND (reference sequence). This CDR3 comprises 15 residues. V dropped 9 bases and J dropped 3; count of bases not matched to a gene: 7. The CDR3 DNA reads TGTGCCAGCCTCCGGACAGGGGGCTTTGGAAACACCATATATTTT. This codes for CASLRTGGFGNTIYF.

The CDR3 loop reads CASSFPGGLETQYF. As DNA, the CDR3 is TGTGCCAGCAGCTTTCCAGGGGGTTTAGAGACCCAGTACTTC. This chain uses TRBV7-9 with TRBJ2-5, with 7 bases matching TRBD1. Looked up from germline, CDR1 is SEHNR and CDR2 is FQNEAQ (reference sequence). The length of the CDR3 is 14 residues. The V segment lost 3 bases and the J segment 4 bases; nucleotides outside the gene matches: 5.

The chain recombines TRBV28 with TRBJ1-1; D gene unclear. The CDR3 has 12 residues. V lost 2 bases, J lost 11 bases, and 12 bases lay in between. CDR1 and CDR2 from the germline V gene are MDHEN and SYDVKM. The CDR3 DNA reads TGTGCCAGCAGTTTAGCACTACAGCGGGCTTTCTTT. Protein: CASSLALQRAFF.

The genes are TRBV19 and TRBJ1-5, with TRBD1 matching 7 bases. The V segment lost 7 bases and the J segment 7 bases; nucleotides outside the gene matches: 22. The CDR3 totals 18 residues. Germline values: CDR1 LNHDA, CDR2 SQIVND (reference sequence). The CDR3 protein is CASTPIVDLTGRGQPQHF. CDR3 sequence (DNA): TGTGCCAGTACCCCCATAGTGGACCTGACAGGGCGTGGACAGCCCCAGCATTTT.

The chain recombines TRBV6-1 with TRBJ1-1; D is unclear. CDR1 is MNHNS, CDR2 SASEGT, per germline. V was clipped by 10 bases and J by 2 bases, with 14 bases between them. This CDR3 region has 13 residues. CDR3 sequence (DNA): TGTGCCACCAGCCCCGGGTCTAACACTGAAGCTTTCTTT. Amino acid sequence: CATSPGSNTEAFF.

This rearrangement joins TRBV9 to TRBJ2-2; 9 bases agree with TRBD2. This CDR3 has 19 residues. V shed 4 bases, J shed 0 bases, and the junction held 13 bases outside the gene matches. Per germline, CDR1 SGDLS and CDR2 YYNGEE. For the CDR3, the DNA is TGTGCCAGCAGCCCCTTGGGGGTCCGCGGGAGGGCGAACACCGGGGAGCTGTTTTTT. This sequence encodes CASSPLGVRGRANTGELFF.

The chain uses TRBV7-2 and TRBJ2-7; 10 positions agree with TRBD1. Germline trimming cut 5 bases from V and 2 bases from J; bases unmatched to any gene: 6. The CDR3 runs to 15 residues. Germline CDR1 reads SGHTA; CDR2 reads FQGNSA. The CDR3 nucleotides read TGTGCCAGCAGCATACCCGGACAGGGGGCCTACGAGCAGTACTTC. Its protein product is CASSIPGQGAYEQYF.

The chain recombines TRBV29-1 with TRBJ1-2; tentative D call: TRBD1 (5 bases). The CDR3 consists of 12 residues. The V gene's germline CDR1 is SQVTM and CDR2 ANQGSEA. V shed 0 bases and J shed 7 bases, with 9 bases lying between them. CDR3 loop: CSVEDQGSGYTF. CDR3 sequence (DNA): TGCAGCGTTGAAGACCAGGGAAGTGGCTACACCTTC.

This rearrangement joins TRBV11-2 to TRBJ2-3, with 7 nucleotides matching TRBD2. After removal of 8 bases from V and 2 bases from J, the junction contained 4 bases not matched to a gene. This CDR3 has 13 residues. The germline V gene encodes CDR1 SGHAT and CDR2 FQNNGV. CDR3 loop: CASGRDYTDTQYF. The CDR3 DNA follows: TGTGCCAGCGGCAGGGACTACACAGATACGCAGTATTTT. Full variable domain (rest looked up from reference TRBV11-2 and TRBJ2-3): EAGVAQSPRYKIIEKRQSVAFWCNPISGHATLYWYQQILGQGPKLLIQFQNNGVVDDSQLPKDRFSAERLKGVDSTLKIQPAKLEDSAVYLCASGRDYTDTQYFGPGTRLTVL.